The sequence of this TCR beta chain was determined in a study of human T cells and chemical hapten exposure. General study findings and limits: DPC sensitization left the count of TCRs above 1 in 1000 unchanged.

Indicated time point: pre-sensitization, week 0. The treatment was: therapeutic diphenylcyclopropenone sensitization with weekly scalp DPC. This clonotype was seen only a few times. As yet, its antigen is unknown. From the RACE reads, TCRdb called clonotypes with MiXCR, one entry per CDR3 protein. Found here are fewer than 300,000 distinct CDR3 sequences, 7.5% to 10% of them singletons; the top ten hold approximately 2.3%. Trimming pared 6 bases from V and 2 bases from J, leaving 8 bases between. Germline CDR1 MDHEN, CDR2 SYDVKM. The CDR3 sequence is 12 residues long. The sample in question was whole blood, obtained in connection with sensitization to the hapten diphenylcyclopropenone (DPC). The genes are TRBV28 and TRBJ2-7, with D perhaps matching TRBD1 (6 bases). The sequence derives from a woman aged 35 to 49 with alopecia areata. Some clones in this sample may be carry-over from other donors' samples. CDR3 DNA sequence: TGTGCCAGCAGCTGGGGGCCCTACGAGCAGTACTTC. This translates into CASSWGPYEQYF.